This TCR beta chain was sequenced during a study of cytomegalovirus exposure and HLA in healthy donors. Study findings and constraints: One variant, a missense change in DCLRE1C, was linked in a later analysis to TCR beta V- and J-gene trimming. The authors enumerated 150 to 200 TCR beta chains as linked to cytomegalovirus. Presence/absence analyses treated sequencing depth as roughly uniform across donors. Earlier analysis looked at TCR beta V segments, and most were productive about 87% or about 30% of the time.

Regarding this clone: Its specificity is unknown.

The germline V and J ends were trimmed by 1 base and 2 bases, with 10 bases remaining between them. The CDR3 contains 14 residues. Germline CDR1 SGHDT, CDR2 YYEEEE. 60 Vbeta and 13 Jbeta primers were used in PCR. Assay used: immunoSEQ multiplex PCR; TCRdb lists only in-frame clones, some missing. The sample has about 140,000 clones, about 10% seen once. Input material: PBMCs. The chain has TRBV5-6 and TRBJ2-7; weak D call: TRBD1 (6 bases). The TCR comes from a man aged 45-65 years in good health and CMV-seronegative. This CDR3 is CASSLRTVTYEQYF. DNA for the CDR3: TGTGCCAGCAGCTTGAGGACAGTCACCTACGAGCAGTACTTC.